This note documents a single T cell receptor beta chain sequence. CDR1 and CDR2 (germline): SGHDN, FVKESK. V lost 3 bases and J 6 bases, leaving 15 bases between the germline ends. CDR3 length: 15 amino acids. Participants, 18 to 89 years old, spanned under 30 US areas. Resolution of symptoms, clearance, or two negative PCRs was present in recovered Cohort 3 donors. In the study's own analysis: From reference gene primer amplification, estimates of nucleated cell counts were derived. Profiling relied on immunoSEQ multiplex PCR, and the TCRdb table lists in-frame clones only, not all of them. D and trimming were read from the DNA, whereas the V and J calls and clone size are those reported in that table. The table records approximately 130,000 clones, 80% to 90% of them present only once. The data are from a study of blood T cell repertoires in COVID-19.

The sample was PBMCs or T cells enriched from blood (not recorded which). The chain is built from TRBV14 and TRBJ2-1; the D gene is possibly TRBD1 (6 bases). The origin of this receptor is a woman in her forties or fifties who had recovered from COVID-19. Written as DNA, the CDR3 is TGTGCCAGCAGCCACAGCAAACAGGGCGGCAATGAGCAGTTCTTC. This sequence encodes CASSHSKQGGNEQFF.